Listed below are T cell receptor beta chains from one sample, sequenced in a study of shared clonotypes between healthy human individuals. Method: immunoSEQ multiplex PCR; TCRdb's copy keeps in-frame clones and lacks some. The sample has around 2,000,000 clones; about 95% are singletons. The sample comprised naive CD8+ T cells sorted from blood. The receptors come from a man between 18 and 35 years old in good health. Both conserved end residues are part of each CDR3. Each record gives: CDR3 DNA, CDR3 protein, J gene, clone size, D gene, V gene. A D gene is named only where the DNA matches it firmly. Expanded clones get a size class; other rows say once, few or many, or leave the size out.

cdr3_nt: TGTGCCAGCAGCCCTTCGGAGCTAGCCAATGAGCAGTTCTTC
cdr3_aa: CASSPSELANEQFF
j_call: TRBJ2-1
clone_size: once
d_call: NA
v_call: TRBV28

cdr3_nt: TGCGCCAGCAGTGAGCGGGGGGTTGGAGAGACCCAGTACTTC
cdr3_aa: CASSERGVGETQYF
j_call: TRBJ2-5
clone_size: NA
d_call: TRBD2
v_call: TRBV10-2

cdr3_nt: TGTGCCAGCAGTTTATCGGGAAGCATTAATTCACCCCTCCACTTT
cdr3_aa: CASSLSGSINSPLHF
j_call: TRBJ1-6
clone_size: NA
d_call: NA
v_call: TRBV28

cdr3_nt: TGTGCCATCAGCGAGTTGTTGGGTTCCTACGAGCAGTACTTC
cdr3_aa: CAISELLGSYEQYF
j_call: TRBJ2-7
clone_size: NA
d_call: NA
v_call: TRBV10-3

cdr3_nt: TGTGCCTGGAGTCCGGTCCTGGGCGGCCAGCCCCAGCATTTT
cdr3_aa: CAWSPVLGGQPQHF
j_call: TRBJ1-5
clone_size: NA
d_call: NA
v_call: TRBV30

cdr3_nt: TGTGCCAGCAGCTTAGAATCTTCCGAGCAGTACTTC
cdr3_aa: CASSLESSEQYF
j_call: TRBJ2-7
clone_size: NA
d_call: NA
v_call: TRBV11-2

cdr3_nt: TGTGCCAGCAGCGTAGAGACTAGCGGGAGTTGGTACGAGCAGTACTTC
cdr3_aa: CASSVETSGSWYEQYF
j_call: TRBJ2-7
clone_size: NA
d_call: TRBD2
v_call: TRBV9

cdr3_nt: TGTGCCAGCAGCTTCGATATTAATCAGCAGTTCTTC
cdr3_aa: CASSFDINQQFF
j_call: TRBJ2-1
clone_size: once
d_call: NA
v_call: TRBV5-4

cdr3_nt: TGTGCCAGCAGCTTAGCTAGGGGGAGGGCCGGATACAATGAGCAGTTCTTC
cdr3_aa: CASSLARGRAGYNEQFF
j_call: TRBJ2-1
clone_size: NA
d_call: NA
v_call: TRBV7-2

cdr3_nt: TGTGCCTGGGGGACAGGGCCTGACACCGGGGAGCTGTTTTTT
cdr3_aa: CAWGTGPDTGELFF
j_call: TRBJ2-2
clone_size: NA
d_call: TRBD1
v_call: TRBV30

cdr3_nt: TGTGCCAGCAGCCTCCTCCAGGGGGGGAACACTGAAGCTTTCTTT
cdr3_aa: CASSLLQGGNTEAFF
j_call: TRBJ1-1
clone_size: once
d_call: TRBD1
v_call: TRBV6-6

cdr3_nt: TGTGCCAGCTTCGACAGGGACGGGCAGACCCAGTACTTC
cdr3_aa: CASFDRDGQTQYF
j_call: TRBJ2-5
clone_size: once
d_call: TRBD1
v_call: TRBV28

cdr3_nt: TGTGCCAGCAGTCCTGGTAGCGGGGGATCAGAGACCCAGTACTTC
cdr3_aa: CASSPGSGGSETQYF
j_call: TRBJ2-5
clone_size: NA
d_call: TRBD2
v_call: TRBV6-5

cdr3_nt: TGTGCCAGCAGTTTGGACTTACAAGAGACCCAGTACTTC
cdr3_aa: CASSLDLQETQYF
j_call: TRBJ2-5
clone_size: NA
d_call: NA
v_call: TRBV6-6

cdr3_nt: TGCGCCAGCAGCCATAGCGGGGAAAGCTCCTACGAGCAGTACTTC
cdr3_aa: CASSHSGESSYEQYF
j_call: TRBJ2-7
clone_size: NA
d_call: TRBD2
v_call: TRBV4-1

cdr3_nt: TGTGCCAGTAGTGTAGGACTACAGCAATGGAATCAGCCCCAGCATTTT
cdr3_aa: CASSVGLQQWNQPQHF
j_call: TRBJ1-5
clone_size: NA
d_call: NA
v_call: TRBV19

cdr3_nt: TGTGCCAGCAGCTTGGCTAGCGGGGGGCTCGAGCAGTACTTC
cdr3_aa: CASSLASGGLEQYF
j_call: TRBJ2-7
clone_size: NA
d_call: TRBD2
v_call: TRBV7-6

cdr3_nt: TGCAGCGTTGAAGATTACACGGCAGGGGACAAACCATCTAACTATGGCTACACCTTC
cdr3_aa: CSVEDYTAGDKPSNYGYTF
j_call: TRBJ1-2
clone_size: once
d_call: NA
v_call: TRBV29-1

cdr3_nt: TGTGCCAGCAGTTTATCACCCCAGGGGGCGGGTGGCTACACCTTC
cdr3_aa: CASSLSPQGAGGYTF
j_call: TRBJ1-2
clone_size: NA
d_call: TRBD1
v_call: TRBV27

cdr3_nt: TGCGCCAGCAGCCAGCCGGGCCAAGGGGAAGATACGCAGTATTTT
cdr3_aa: CASSQPGQGEDTQYF
j_call: TRBJ2-3
clone_size: NA
d_call: NA
v_call: TRBV4-1

cdr3_nt: TGTGCCAGCAGCCCGGGACTAGCCCCCTACGAGCAGTACTTC
cdr3_aa: CASSPGLAPYEQYF
j_call: TRBJ2-7
clone_size: NA
d_call: TRBD2
v_call: TRBV5-6

cdr3_nt: TGTGCCAGCAGCTTAGACTATTTAGGTGGTGGGCGGCTGAACACTGAAGCTTTCTTT
cdr3_aa: CASSLDYLGGGRLNTEAFF
j_call: TRBJ1-1
clone_size: NA
d_call: NA
v_call: TRBV7-6

cdr3_nt: TGTGCCAGCAGCGTCAAGGGTACCGGGGAGCTGTTTTTT
cdr3_aa: CASSVKGTGELFF
j_call: TRBJ2-2
clone_size: once
d_call: NA
v_call: TRBV9

cdr3_nt: TGTGCCATCAGTGAGTCCGCAGGGTATACCTACGAGCAGTACTTC
cdr3_aa: CAISESAGYTYEQYF
j_call: TRBJ2-7
clone_size: NA
d_call: NA
v_call: TRBV10-3

cdr3_nt: TGTGCCAGCAGTTACGGGCAGCACTCCTACGAGCAGTACTTC
cdr3_aa: CASSYGQHSYEQYF
j_call: TRBJ2-7
clone_size: NA
d_call: NA
v_call: TRBV6-5

cdr3_nt: TGTGCCAGCAGCGCCAGGACAGGGTGGACTGAAGCTTTCTTT
cdr3_aa: CASSARTGWTEAFF
j_call: TRBJ1-1
clone_size: NA
d_call: TRBD1
v_call: TRBV2

cdr3_nt: TGTGCCAGCAGTGAAGGCGGGGGGGCAACAGATACGCAGTATTTT
cdr3_aa: CASSEGGGATDTQYF
j_call: TRBJ2-3
clone_size: NA
d_call: TRBD2
v_call: TRBV2

cdr3_nt: TGTGCCAGCAGAAGGACAGGCAGCTCTGGAAACACCATATATTTT
cdr3_aa: CASRRTGSSGNTIYF
j_call: TRBJ1-3
clone_size: NA
d_call: TRBD1
v_call: TRBV6-1

cdr3_nt: TGTGCCAGCAGTGTAGCGGACAGCTCCTACAATGAGCAGTTCTTC
cdr3_aa: CASSVADSSYNEQFF
j_call: TRBJ2-1
clone_size: NA
d_call: NA
v_call: TRBV6-1

cdr3_nt: TGTGCAGGGAGGAGGACAACTAATGAAAAACTGTTTTTT
cdr3_aa: CAGRRTTNEKLFF
j_call: TRBJ1-4
clone_size: NA
d_call: NA
v_call: TRBV6-6

cdr3_nt: TGTGCCAGCAGCTTAGCGGGGACTAGCTTCTCCTACGAGCAGTACTTC
cdr3_aa: CASSLAGTSFSYEQYF
j_call: TRBJ2-7
clone_size: NA
d_call: TRBD2
v_call: TRBV7-2

cdr3_nt: TGTGCCAGCAGTTACTCCCAGGGGGCGCCTGGCTACACCTTC
cdr3_aa: CASSYSQGAPGYTF
j_call: TRBJ1-2
clone_size: NA
d_call: TRBD1
v_call: TRBV6-5

cdr3_nt: TGTGCCAGCAGCGCCAGACTAACAGGGGCCGAGCAGTACTTC
cdr3_aa: CASSARLTGAEQYF
j_call: TRBJ2-7
clone_size: NA
d_call: TRBD1
v_call: TRBV13

cdr3_nt: TGTGCCAGCAGTTCGACAGGGGGAGAGTTGCACACTGAAGCTTTCTTT
cdr3_aa: CASSSTGGELHTEAFF
j_call: TRBJ1-1
clone_size: NA
d_call: TRBD1
v_call: TRBV27

cdr3_nt: TGTGCCAGCAGCTCCGCGGCGTCAGACTACGAGCAGTACTTC
cdr3_aa: CASSSAASDYEQYF
j_call: TRBJ2-7
clone_size: NA
d_call: NA
v_call: TRBV7-9

cdr3_nt: TGTGCCAGCAGCTTGCGGGAGTTCTCCTACAATGAGCAGTTCTTC
cdr3_aa: CASSLREFSYNEQFF
j_call: TRBJ2-1
clone_size: NA
d_call: TRBD2
v_call: TRBV7-9

cdr3_nt: TGTGCCTGGGGCCCTGGGGCGGGGGAGCAGTACTTC
cdr3_aa: CAWGPGAGEQYF
j_call: TRBJ2-7
clone_size: NA
d_call: NA
v_call: TRBV30

cdr3_nt: TGTGCCAGCAGCTTCGTGGGACTAGCGGGACTCAGCTCCTACGAGCAGTACTTC
cdr3_aa: CASSFVGLAGLSSYEQYF
j_call: TRBJ2-7
clone_size: NA
d_call: TRBD2
v_call: TRBV11-1

cdr3_nt: TGTGCCAGCAGTGACCGGGAAACGGGAGATAATTCACCCCTCCACTTT
cdr3_aa: CASSDRETGDNSPLHF
j_call: TRBJ1-6
clone_size: NA
d_call: NA
v_call: TRBV6-4

cdr3_nt: TGTGCCAGCAGCTTTGGAGACTCTGGAAACACCATATATTTT
cdr3_aa: CASSFGDSGNTIYF
j_call: TRBJ1-3
clone_size: NA
d_call: NA
v_call: TRBV13

cdr3_nt: TGTGCCAGCAAAACCCACGCAGGGGATGACTATGGCTACACCTTC
cdr3_aa: CASKTHAGDDYGYTF
j_call: TRBJ1-2
clone_size: NA
d_call: NA
v_call: TRBV27

cdr3_nt: TGTGCCAGCAGCTTAGCTGCAGGGTTTGTAGAGACCCAGTACTTC
cdr3_aa: CASSLAAGFVETQYF
j_call: TRBJ2-5
clone_size: NA
d_call: NA
v_call: TRBV7-8

cdr3_nt: TGTGCCAGCAGCTCATACGGGACTCACAATGAGCAGTTCTTC
cdr3_aa: CASSSYGTHNEQFF
j_call: TRBJ2-1
clone_size: NA
d_call: NA
v_call: TRBV13

cdr3_nt: TGTGCCAGCAGCCAAGGAGGGGGGCGGGACATCTCGGATACGCAGTATTTT
cdr3_aa: CASSQGGGRDISDTQYF
j_call: TRBJ2-3
clone_size: NA
d_call: NA
v_call: TRBV4-2

cdr3_nt: TGTGCCAGCAGCCCCCCTGGGGGGCCTAGCACAGATACGCAGTATTTT
cdr3_aa: CASSPPGGPSTDTQYF
j_call: TRBJ2-3
clone_size: NA
d_call: NA
v_call: TRBV7-9

cdr3_nt: TGTGCCAGCACCCCGTTGGGGGCCACTGAAGCTTTCTTT
cdr3_aa: CASTPLGATEAFF
j_call: TRBJ1-1
clone_size: few
d_call: NA
v_call: TRBV27

cdr3_nt: TGTGCCAGCAGTCAACGTCCCGGGACAGGGTTTCTTGAGCAGTTCTTC
cdr3_aa: CASSQRPGTGFLEQFF
j_call: TRBJ2-1
clone_size: once
d_call: TRBD1
v_call: TRBV14

cdr3_nt: TGCAGCGTTGAGACAGGGGGCGTTATTGGCTACACCTTC
cdr3_aa: CSVETGGVIGYTF
j_call: TRBJ1-2
clone_size: NA
d_call: TRBD1
v_call: TRBV29-1

cdr3_nt: TGTGCCAGCAGCGTAGATAGCGGGAGTACGCAGTATTTT
cdr3_aa: CASSVDSGSTQYF
j_call: TRBJ2-3
clone_size: NA
d_call: TRBD2
v_call: TRBV9

cdr3_nt: TGTGCCGTGACAGGCCTCCCCTTCAATGAGCAGTTCTTC
cdr3_aa: CAVTGLPFNEQFF
j_call: TRBJ2-1
clone_size: NA
d_call: NA
v_call: TRBV10-3

cdr3_nt: TGTGCCAGCAGTGTCAGGGATTTCGAAGAGACCCAGTACTTC
cdr3_aa: CASSVRDFEETQYF
j_call: TRBJ2-5
clone_size: NA
d_call: NA
v_call: TRBV2

cdr3_nt: TGTGCCAGCAGTTTTCGGCTTGCGCAAGAGACCCAGTACTTC
cdr3_aa: CASSFRLAQETQYF
j_call: TRBJ2-5
clone_size: NA
d_call: NA
v_call: TRBV28

cdr3_nt: TGTGCCAGCAGTTACCCTAGCGGCCAAGAGACCCAGTACTTC
cdr3_aa: CASSYPSGQETQYF
j_call: TRBJ2-5
clone_size: NA
d_call: TRBD2
v_call: TRBV6-6

cdr3_nt: TGTGCCACCAGCAGAGATCGGGCAGGGGCGGACTATGGCTACACCTTC
cdr3_aa: CATSRDRAGADYGYTF
j_call: TRBJ1-2
clone_size: NA
d_call: NA
v_call: TRBV15

cdr3_nt: TGTGCCAGCAGCCAAGTGCTGGGAATCAATCAGCCCCAGCATTTT
cdr3_aa: CASSQVLGINQPQHF
j_call: TRBJ1-5
clone_size: NA
d_call: NA
v_call: TRBV4-2